This T cell receptor beta chain appears in the sequencing data of a study of CD8+CD57+ T cells in acquired aplastic anemia. The study's findings and limits: Shared by patients and controls, approximately 28 CD8+ CDR3s were abundant in patients.

This clonotype came up many times. As yet, its antigen is unknown. For CDR3 and TCR beta VDJ profiling, genomic DNA was the template used. TCRdb called the reads again in MiXCR, with one record for every CDR3 protein. The sample lists some 200,000 distinct CDR3 sequences, roughly half occurring once. Patients included in sequencing had previously demonstrated CD8+CD57+ cell expansion by flow cytometry. Source material: sorted CD4+, CD8+, or CD8+CD57+ T cells (not recorded which) from PBMCs. This TCR was sampled from a human donor with aplastic anemia.

The CDR3 loop reads CASSQGMLARGAGELFF. DNA of the CDR3: TGTGCCAGCAGCCAAGGGATGCTAGCCCGGGGGGCCGGGGAGCTGTTTTTT. The chain carries TRBV4-2 and TRBJ2-2; 7 bases agree with TRBD2. The CDR3 totals 17 residues. V shed 1 base, J shed 6 bases, and the junction held 11 bases outside the gene matches. CDR1 LGHNA and CDR2 YNFKEQ come from the germline V gene.